This T cell receptor beta chain was found in a study of response to subunit inactivated influenza vaccine. General study points: Authors proposed each seasonal influenza vaccination draws in few new T cells.

The count of this clonotype is one. What it binds is unknown. J was trimmed by 10 bases and V by 2 bases; bases with no gene match: 2. The CDR3 runs to 12 residues. Per germline, CDR1 LGHDT and CDR2 YNNKEL (reference sequence). One entry per CDR3 protein results from TCRdb running MiXCR on the RT-PCR reads. The table shows some 850,000 distinct CDR3 sequences, with 15% to 20% occurring only once. The sequence was obtained from a man aged 50-59 years who received an inactivated influenza vaccine. V and J are TRBV3-1 and TRBJ1-1; 9 bases fit TRBD1. Sequencing was performed on PBMCs from blood, taken about 5 days after vaccination. The CDR3 DNA reads as TGTGCCAGCAGCCAATCGACAGGGGGAGCTTTCTTT. As protein: CASSQSTGGAFF.